This T cell receptor beta chain was documented in a study of T-cell reconstitution after alpha-beta-depleted transplantation in children. For this clonotype: What it binds is not known.

This CDR3 is 14 amino acids long. V gave up 5 bases and J gave up 6 bases; unmatched junction bases: 10. CDR1 and CDR2 from the germline V gene are DFQATT and SNEGSKA (reference sequence). Overall study findings and caveats: After transplant, high TCRbeta diversity at day 60 in some patients arose from surviving recipient T cells and thymic progenitors. Where alpha-beta T cells came from about two months after transplant was reportedly several hundred expanded graft clones. Counts and diversity of T cells one year after transplant came mostly from newly produced T cells.

The library targeted TCRbeta and was prepared with unique molecular identifiers. TCRdb re-analysed the PCR reads in MiXCR, keeping a single row per CDR3 protein. The data contain about 110,000 distinct CDR3 sequences, approximately 10% of them singletons. This chain joins TRBV20-1 and TRBJ1-5; 7 bases fit TRBD1. This clonotype was obtained from a boy aged 2 to 9 with acute lymphoblastic leukemia, due to receive a stem cell transplant. The sequencing here drew on PBMCs, taken before TCRalphabeta/CD19-depleted stem cell transplant. This chain's CDR3 is CSAAFDRESQPQHF. The CDR3 DNA follows: TGCAGTGCTGCCTTTGACAGGGAAAGTCAGCCCCAGCATTTT.